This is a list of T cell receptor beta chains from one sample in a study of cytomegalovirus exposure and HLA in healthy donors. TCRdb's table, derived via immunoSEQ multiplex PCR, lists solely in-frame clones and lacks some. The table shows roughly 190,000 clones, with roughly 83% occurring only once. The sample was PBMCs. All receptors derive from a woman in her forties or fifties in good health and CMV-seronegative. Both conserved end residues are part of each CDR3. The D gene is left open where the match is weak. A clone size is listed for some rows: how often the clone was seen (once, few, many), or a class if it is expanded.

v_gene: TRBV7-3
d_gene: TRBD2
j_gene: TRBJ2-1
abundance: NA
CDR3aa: CASSQSGGALNEQFF
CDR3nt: TGTGCCAGCAGCCAATCCGGGGGGGCGCTGAATGAGCAGTTCTTC

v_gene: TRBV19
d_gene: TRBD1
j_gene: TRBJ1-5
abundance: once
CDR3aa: CASSPRGDREDQPQHF
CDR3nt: TGTGCCAGTAGTCCTAGGGGGGACAGGGAAGATCAGCCCCAGCATTTT

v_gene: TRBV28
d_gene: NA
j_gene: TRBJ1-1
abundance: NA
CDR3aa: CASQGTEAFF
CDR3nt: TGTGCCAGCCAGGGGACTGAAGCTTTCTTT

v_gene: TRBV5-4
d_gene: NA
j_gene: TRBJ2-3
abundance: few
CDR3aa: CASSRSRGSTDTQYF
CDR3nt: TGTGCCAGCAGCCGCAGTCGGGGGAGCACAGATACGCAGTATTTT

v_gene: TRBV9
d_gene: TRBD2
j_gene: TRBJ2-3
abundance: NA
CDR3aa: CASSVVAGGPADTQYF
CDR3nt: TGTGCCAGCAGCGTCGTAGCGGGGGGCCCCGCAGATACGCAGTATTTT

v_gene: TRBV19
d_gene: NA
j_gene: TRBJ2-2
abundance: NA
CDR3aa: CASSIVAWGPTGELFF
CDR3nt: TGTGCCAGTAGTATAGTGGCCTGGGGGCCCACCGGGGAGCTGTTTTTT

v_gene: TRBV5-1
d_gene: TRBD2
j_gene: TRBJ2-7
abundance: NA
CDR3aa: CASSYQMAERGMNEQYF
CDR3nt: TGCGCCAGCAGCTATCAAATGGCCGAGCGGGGGATGAACGAGCAGTACTTC

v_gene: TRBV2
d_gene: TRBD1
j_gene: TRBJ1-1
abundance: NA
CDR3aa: CASSDRQGREAFF
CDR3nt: TGTGCCAGCAGTGATAGACAGGGCAGAGAAGCTTTCTTT

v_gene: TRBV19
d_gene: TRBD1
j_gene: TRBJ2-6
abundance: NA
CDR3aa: CASIDRAPSAGANVLTF
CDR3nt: TGTGCCAGTATCGACAGGGCGCCGTCCGCTGGGGCCAACGTCCTGACTTTC

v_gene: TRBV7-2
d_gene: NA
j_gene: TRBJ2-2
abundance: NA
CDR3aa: CASSDDQVYEELFF
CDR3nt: TGTGCCAGCAGCGACGACCAGGTTTATGAGGAGCTGTTTTTT

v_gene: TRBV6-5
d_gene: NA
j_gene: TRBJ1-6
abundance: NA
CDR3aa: CASSHTRLVVSPLHF
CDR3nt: TGTGCCAGCAGCCACACACGACTGGTAGTTTCACCCCTCCACTTT

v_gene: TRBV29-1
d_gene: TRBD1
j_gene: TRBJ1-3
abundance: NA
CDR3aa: CSVGTASGNTIYF
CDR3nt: TGCAGCGTGGGGACAGCGTCTGGAAACACCATATATTTT

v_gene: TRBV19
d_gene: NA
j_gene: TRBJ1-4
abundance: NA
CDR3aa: CASSIDLSSNEKLFF
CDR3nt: TGTGCCAGTAGTATAGATCTCAGTTCTAATGAAAAACTGTTTTTT

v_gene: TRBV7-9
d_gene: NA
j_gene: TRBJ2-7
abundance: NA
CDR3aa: CASTLLQNTFSYEQYF
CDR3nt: TGTGCCAGCACCCTTTTACAGAATACTTTCTCCTACGAGCAGTACTTC

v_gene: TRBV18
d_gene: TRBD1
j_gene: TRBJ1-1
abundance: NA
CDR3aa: CASSPPLQGLTEAFF
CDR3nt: TGTGCCAGCTCACCACCCCTACAGGGGCTCACTGAAGCTTTCTTT

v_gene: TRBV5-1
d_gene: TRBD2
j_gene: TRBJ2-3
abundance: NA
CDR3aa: CASSLVLTSGTDTQYF
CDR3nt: TGCGCCAGCAGCTTGGTCCTGACTAGCGGGACAGATACGCAGTATTTT

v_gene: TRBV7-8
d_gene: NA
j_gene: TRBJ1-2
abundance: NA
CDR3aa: CASSLGGQTYGYTF
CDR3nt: TGTGCCAGCAGCTTAGGTGGACAGACGTATGGCTACACCTTC

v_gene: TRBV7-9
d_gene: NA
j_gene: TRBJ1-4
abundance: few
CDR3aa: CASSLRARVNEKLFF
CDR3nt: TGTGCCAGCAGCCTACGGGCCAGGGTGAATGAAAAACTGTTTTTT

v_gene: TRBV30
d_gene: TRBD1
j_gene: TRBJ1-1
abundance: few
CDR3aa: CAWSEGQGASTAFF
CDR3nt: TGTGCCTGGAGTGAAGGACAGGGGGCGTCGACGGCTTTCTTT

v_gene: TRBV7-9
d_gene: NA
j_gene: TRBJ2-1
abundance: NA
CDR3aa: CASSSYLGKLDEQFF
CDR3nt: TGTGCCAGCAGCTCCTACCTCGGGAAATTAGATGAGCAGTTCTTC

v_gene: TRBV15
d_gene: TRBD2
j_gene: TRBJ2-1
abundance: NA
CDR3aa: CATSRDNPHRTSGFYNEQFF
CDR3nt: TGTGCCACCAGCAGAGATAATCCTCACCGGACTAGCGGGTTCTACAATGAGCAGTTCTTC

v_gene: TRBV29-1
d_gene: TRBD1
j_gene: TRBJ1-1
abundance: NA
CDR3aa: CSVPPVDRAGTEAFF
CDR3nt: TGCAGCGTTCCCCCGGTGGACAGGGCGGGTACTGAAGCTTTCTTT

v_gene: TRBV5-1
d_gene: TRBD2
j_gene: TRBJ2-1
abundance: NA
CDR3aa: CASSLIAGVSYNEQFF
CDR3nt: TGCGCCAGCAGCTTGATAGCGGGAGTGTCCTACAATGAGCAGTTCTTC